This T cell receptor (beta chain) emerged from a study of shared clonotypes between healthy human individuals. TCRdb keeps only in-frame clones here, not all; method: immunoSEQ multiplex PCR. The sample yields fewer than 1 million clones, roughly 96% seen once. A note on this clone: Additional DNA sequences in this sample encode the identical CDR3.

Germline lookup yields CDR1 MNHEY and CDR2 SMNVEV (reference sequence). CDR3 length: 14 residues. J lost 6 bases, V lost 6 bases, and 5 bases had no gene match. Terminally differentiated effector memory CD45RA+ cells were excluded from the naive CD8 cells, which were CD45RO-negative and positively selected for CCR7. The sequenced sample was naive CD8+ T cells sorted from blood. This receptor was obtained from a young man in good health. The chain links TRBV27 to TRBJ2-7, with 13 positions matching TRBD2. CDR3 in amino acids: CASSRGLAGVEQYF. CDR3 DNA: TGTGCCAGCAGCCGCGGACTAGCGGGAGTCGAGCAGTACTTC.